This TCR beta chain was captured by sequencing in a study of CD8+CD57+ T cells in acquired aplastic anemia. Study at large: The average for DNA from sorted CD4+ and CD8+ cells was 3 to 3.5 ug.

Study-level results: For CD8+ Simpson's diversity, patients and controls showed no significant difference.

J gave up 5 bases and V 2 bases, and 4 bases lay outside the gene matches. The CDR3 runs to 15 residues. The germline V gene encodes CDR1 ENHRY and CDR2 SYGVKD. The table lists this clonotype with a few counts. The antigen is not known. All patients picked for sequencing had shown, by flow cytometry, an expansion of CD8+CD57+ cells. Every one of the patients had aplastic anemia (severe, acquired). No therapy had been given to the patients at the time of blood sampling. Template material for TCR beta VDJ and CDR3 profiling consisted of genomic DNA. MiXCR was run by TCRdb on the reads, yielding one entry per CDR3 protein. The table includes about 150,000 distinct CDR3 sequences, about half detected once.

The V gene is TRBV10-3, the J gene TRBJ2-5; TRBD2 agrees at 11 bases. Sequencing used sorted CD4+, CD8+, or CD8+CD57+ T cells (not recorded which) from PBMCs. The source of this sequence is a human donor with aplastic anemia. The CDR3 here is CAISETGTSGETQYF. The CDR3 bases are TGTGCCATCAGTGAGACAGGGACTAGCGGCGAGACCCAGTACTTC.